The text below deals with one TCR beta chain. The target antigen is unknown. The data stem from a study of identifying expanded T cells in peripheral blood. Findings and caveats of the study: Across healthy donors, higher total template counts meant significantly greater roughly 2-week count variance. Differentially abundant clones: about 1.3 between replicates, 16.4 at around 2 weeks, less than 20 at four.

During the collection period, no donor immune events like infections were recorded. The CDR3 is made up of 14 amino acids. CDR1 is SGHRS and CDR2 is YFSETQ in the germline V gene. The J segment lost 6 bases and the V segment lost 5 bases, leaving 11 bases of the junction unmatched. Profiled with immunoSEQ multiplex PCR; TCRdb holds only in-frame clones, not every one. The sample has approximately 110,000 clones, around 89% seen once. The rearrangement joins TRBV5-1 to TRBJ2-7; TRBD2 aligns across 7 bases. Material for sequencing was blood. This TCR derives from a person aged 18 to 70 in good health. The CDR3 bases are TGCGCCAGCAGATCGGGCCCGGGGGGAGGCGAGCAGTACTTC. Encoded protein: CASRSGPGGGEQYF.